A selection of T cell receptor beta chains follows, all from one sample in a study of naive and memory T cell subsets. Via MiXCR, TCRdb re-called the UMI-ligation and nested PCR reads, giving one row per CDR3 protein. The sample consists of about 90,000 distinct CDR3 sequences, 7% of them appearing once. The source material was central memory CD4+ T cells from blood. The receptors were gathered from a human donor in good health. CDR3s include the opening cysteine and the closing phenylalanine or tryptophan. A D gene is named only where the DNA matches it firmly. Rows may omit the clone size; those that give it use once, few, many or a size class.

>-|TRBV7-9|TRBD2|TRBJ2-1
TGTGCCAGCAGCTTAGGGGGACTAGCGATCCCTAATGAGCAGTTCTTC
CASSLGGLAIPNEQFF
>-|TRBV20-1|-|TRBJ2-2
TGCAGTGCTAGAGACCGGCGGACGAACACCGGGGAGCTGTTTTTT
CSARDRRTNTGELFF
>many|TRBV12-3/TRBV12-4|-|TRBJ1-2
TGTGCCAGCAGTTTAAATTCGGCGGACGGGACCTTC
CASSLNSADGTF
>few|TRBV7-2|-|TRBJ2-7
TGTGCCAGCAGCTTATCGACAGGTTACTACGAGCAGTACTTC
CASSLSTGYYEQYF
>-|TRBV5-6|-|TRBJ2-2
TGTGCCAGCAGCGGTCTAGGAGGGAACACCGGGGAGCTGTTTTTT
CASSGLGGNTGELFF
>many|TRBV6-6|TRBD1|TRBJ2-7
TGTGCCAGCAGTCCTCGACAGGGGAGCGGGGAGCAGTACTTC
CASSPRQGSGEQYF
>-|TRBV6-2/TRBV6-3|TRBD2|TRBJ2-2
TGTGCCAGCACCCTGACTAGCTCCGGGGAGCTGTTTTTT
CASTLTSSGELFF
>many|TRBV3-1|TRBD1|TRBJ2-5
TGTGCCAGCAGCAGACAGGGACAGAACCAAGAGACCCAGTACTTC
CASSRQGQNQETQYF
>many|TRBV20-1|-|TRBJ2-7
TGCAGTGCCCCAAGCGGTAGCTCCTACGAGCAGTACTTC
CSAPSGSSYEQYF
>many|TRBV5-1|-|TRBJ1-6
TGCGCCAGCAGCTTCTCAGGAGATAATTCACCCCTCCACTTT
CASSFSGDNSPLHF
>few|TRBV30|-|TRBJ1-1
TGTGCCTGTCAAACAAGGGCAGAACTTATGAACACTGAAGCTTTCTTT
CACQTRAELMNTEAFF
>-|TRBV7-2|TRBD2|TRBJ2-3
TGTGCCAGCAGCCCGACCCTAGCGGGGAGCACAGATACGCAGTATTTT
CASSPTLAGSTDTQYF
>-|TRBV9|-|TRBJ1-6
TGTGCCAGCAGCGTAGGGGGGGGGAATTCACCCCTCCACTTT
CASSVGGGNSPLHF
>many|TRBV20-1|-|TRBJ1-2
TGCAGTGCTAAAATGGCTGGGTTGGACGGCTACACCTTC
CSAKMAGLDGYTF
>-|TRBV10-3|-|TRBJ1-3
TGTGCCATCAGTGAGAGGGCTGCGGGAAACACCATATATTTT
CAISERAAGNTIYF
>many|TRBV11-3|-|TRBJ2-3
TGTGCCGCAGGAGGCACAGATACGCAGTATTTT
CAAGGTDTQYF
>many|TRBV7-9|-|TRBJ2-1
TGTGCCAGCAGCTTAACTAATGAGCAGTTCTTC
CASSLTNEQFF
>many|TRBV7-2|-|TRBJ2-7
TGTGCCAGCAGCTATCTTCCCGGGGTGGGCCACGAGCAGTACTTC
CASSYLPGVGHEQYF
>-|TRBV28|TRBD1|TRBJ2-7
TGTGCCAGCACCCAGGCCGGGACAGGTACTGCCTACGAGCAGTACTTC
CASTQAGTGTAYEQYF
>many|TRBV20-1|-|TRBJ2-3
TGCAGTGCTAGAGCCCGACTAGAGGCAGATACGCAGTATTTT
CSARARLEADTQYF
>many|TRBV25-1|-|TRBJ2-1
TGTGCCAGCAGTGAACCGGGACAGACTAGGTGGCAGTTCTTC
CASSEPGQTRWQFF
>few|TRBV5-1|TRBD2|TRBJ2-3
TGCGCCAGCAGCTCACTAGCGGGAGGCACAGATACGCAGTATTTT
CASSSLAGGTDTQYF
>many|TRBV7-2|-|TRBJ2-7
TGTGCCAGCAGCTTAGCCCCCGGGGTGATTGCCTACGAGCAGTACTTC
CASSLAPGVIAYEQYF
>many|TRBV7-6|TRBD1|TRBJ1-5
TGTGCCAGCAGCCCTGGGACAGGGATCAATCAGCCCCAGCATTTT
CASSPGTGINQPQHF
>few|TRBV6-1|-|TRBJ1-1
TGTGCCAGCAGTGAACGACAAAACACTGAAGCTTTCTTT
CASSERQNTEAFF